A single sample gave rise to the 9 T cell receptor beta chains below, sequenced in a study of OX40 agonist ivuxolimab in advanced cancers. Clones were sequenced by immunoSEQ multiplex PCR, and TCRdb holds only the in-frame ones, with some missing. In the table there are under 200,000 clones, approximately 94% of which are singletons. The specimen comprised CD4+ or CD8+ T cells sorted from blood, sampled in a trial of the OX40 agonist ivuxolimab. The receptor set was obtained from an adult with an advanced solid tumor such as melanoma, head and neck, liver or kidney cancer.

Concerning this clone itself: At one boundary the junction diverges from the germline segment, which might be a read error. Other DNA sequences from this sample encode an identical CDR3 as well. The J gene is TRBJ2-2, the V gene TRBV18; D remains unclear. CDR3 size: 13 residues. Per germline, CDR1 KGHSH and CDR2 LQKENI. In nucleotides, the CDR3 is TGTGCCAGCTCACCACCGAATACCGGGGAGCTGTTTTTT. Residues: CASSPPNTGELFF.

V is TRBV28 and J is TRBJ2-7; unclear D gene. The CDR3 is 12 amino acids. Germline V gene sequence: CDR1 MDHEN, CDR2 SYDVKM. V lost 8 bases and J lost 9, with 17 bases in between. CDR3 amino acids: CASHSRVPVQYF. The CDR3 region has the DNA TGTGCCAGCCATAGCCGCGTGCCGGTGCAGTACTTC. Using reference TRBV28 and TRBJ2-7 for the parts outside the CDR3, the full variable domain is DVKVTQSSRYLVKRTGEKVFLECVQDMDHENMFWYRQDPGLGLRLIYFSYDVKMKEKGDIPEGYSVSREKKERFSLILESASTNQTSMYLCASHSRVPVQYFGPGTRLTVT.

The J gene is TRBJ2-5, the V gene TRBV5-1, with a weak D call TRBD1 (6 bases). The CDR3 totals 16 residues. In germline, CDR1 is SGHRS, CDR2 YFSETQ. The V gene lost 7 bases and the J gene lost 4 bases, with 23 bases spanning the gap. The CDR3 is CASRLRDTERGETQYF. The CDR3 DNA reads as TGCGCCAGCCGTCTCCGGGACACGGAACGAGGAGAGACCCAGTACTTC.

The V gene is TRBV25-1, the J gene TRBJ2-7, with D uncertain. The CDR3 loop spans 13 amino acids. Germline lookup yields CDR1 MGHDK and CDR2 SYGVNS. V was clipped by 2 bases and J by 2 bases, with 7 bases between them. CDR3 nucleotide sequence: TGTGCCAGCAGTGAACCGGACCCCTACGAGCAGTACTTC. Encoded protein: CASSEPDPYEQYF.

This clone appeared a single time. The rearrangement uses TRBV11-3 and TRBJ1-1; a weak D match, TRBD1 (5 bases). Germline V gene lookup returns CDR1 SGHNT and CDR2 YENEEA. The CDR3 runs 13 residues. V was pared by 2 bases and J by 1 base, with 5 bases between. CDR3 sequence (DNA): TGTGCCAGCAGCTTACAGGGGAACACTGAAGCTTTCTTT. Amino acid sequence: CASSLQGNTEAFF.

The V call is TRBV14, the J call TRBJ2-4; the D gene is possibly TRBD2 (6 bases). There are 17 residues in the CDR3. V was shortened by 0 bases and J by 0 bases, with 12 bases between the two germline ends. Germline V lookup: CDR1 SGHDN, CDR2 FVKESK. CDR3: CASSQDQFGGAKNIQYF. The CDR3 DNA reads TGTGCCAGCAGCCAAGATCAGTTCGGGGGAGCCAAAAACATTCAGTACTTC.

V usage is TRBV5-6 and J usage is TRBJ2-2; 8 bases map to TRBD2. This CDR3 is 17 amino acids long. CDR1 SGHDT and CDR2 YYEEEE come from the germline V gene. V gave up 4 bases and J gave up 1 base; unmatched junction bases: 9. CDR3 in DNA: TGTGCCAGCAGCATTGGGGCCCTAGCGGGGAACACCGGGGAGCTGTTTTTT. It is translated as CASSIGALAGNTGELFF. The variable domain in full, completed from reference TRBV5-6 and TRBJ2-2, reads DAGVTQSPTHLIKTRGQQVTLRCSPKSGHDTVSWYQQALGQGPQFIFQYYEEEERQRGNFPDRFSGHQFPNYSSELNVNALLLGDSALYLCASSIGALAGNTGELFFGEGSRLTVL.

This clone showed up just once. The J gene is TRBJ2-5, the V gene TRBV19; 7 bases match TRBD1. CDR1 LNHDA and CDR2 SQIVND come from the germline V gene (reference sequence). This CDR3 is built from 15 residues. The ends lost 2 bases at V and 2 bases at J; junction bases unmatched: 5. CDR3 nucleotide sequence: TGTGCCAGTAGTATAATAGGGACAGAACAAGAGACCCAGTACTTC. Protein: CASSIIGTEQETQYF.

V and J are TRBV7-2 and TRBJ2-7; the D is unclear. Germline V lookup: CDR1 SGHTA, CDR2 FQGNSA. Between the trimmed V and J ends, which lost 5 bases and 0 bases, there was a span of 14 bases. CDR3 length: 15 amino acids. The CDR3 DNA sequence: TGTGCCAGCAGCCCGGGCCGGATCGGCTCCTACGAGCAGTACTTC. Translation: CASSPGRIGSYEQYF.